These 18 T cell receptor beta chains came from one sample sequenced in a study of spatial heterogeneity in lung cancer. Study-level results: It was found that expanded intratumoral alpha and beta TCR counts tracked tumor mutation counts.

TCRdb called the 5' RACE reads again in MiXCR, with one record for every CDR3 protein. This table holds 100,000 or so distinct CDR3 sequences, roughly 4.5% found once. Specified time point: sample taken at primary tumor resection. Their antigens remain unidentified. The sample here was lung tumor tissue, taken at surgery. The source is a male donor with early-stage non-small cell lung cancer.

The rearrangement uses TRBV20-1 and TRBJ2-3, with 9 nucleotides matching TRBD2. V lost 1 base to trimming and J lost 6 bases; unmatched junction nucleotides: 5. The CDR3 contains 14 residues. Germline assignment: CDR1 DFQATT and CDR2 SNEGSKA (reference sequence). CDR3 loop: CSARVRGGADTQYF. Written as DNA, the CDR3 is TGCAGTGCTAGAGTGCGCGGGGGGGCGGATACGCAGTATTTT.

The V and J genes are TRBV5-1 and TRBJ2-7; D possibly corresponds to TRBD1 (6 bases). This CDR3 is built from 14 residues. The germline V gene has CDR1 SGHRS and CDR2 YFSETQ. The V gene lost 0 bases and the J gene lost 5 bases, with 12 bases spanning the gap. The DNA of the CDR3 is TGCGCCAGCAGCTTGGTTCCAGGGGCCCACGAGCAGTACTTC. Amino acid sequence: CASSLVPGAHEQYF.

This clonotype was seen at least ten times. The genes are TRBV2 and TRBJ2-6; D unclear. V dropped 8 bases and J dropped 0 bases, with 11 bases sitting between them. The CDR3 is made up of 15 amino acids. Germline V lookup: CDR1 SNHLY, CDR2 FYNNEI. CDR3 bases: TGTGCCAGCGGCGACCTAAACTCTGGGGCCAACGTCCTGACTTTC. Translated: CASGDLNSGANVLTF.

V is TRBV20-1 and J is TRBJ2-5; no clear D. With 6 bases removed from V and 5 bases from J, the gap between germline ends came to 16 bases. Germline CDR1 DFQATT, CDR2 SNEGSKA (reference sequence). CDR3 length: 13 residues. CDR3 in DNA: TGCAGTGCGCCCCACGCTGTGGGGGAGACCCAGTACTTC. Translated, it gives CSAPHAVGETQYF.

The sample holds many counts of this clonotype. The CDR3 nucleotides read TGTGCCAGCGGGGTTTGGGGTAACACTGAAGCTTTCTTT. Protein: CASGVWGNTEAFF. J is TRBJ1-1 and V is TRBV2; no clear D. Between the trimmed V and J ends, which lost 8 bases and 2 bases, there was a span of 12 bases. Germline assignment: CDR1 SNHLY and CDR2 FYNNEI. This CDR3 spans 13 amino acids.

This clonotype came up many times. This chain links TRBV28 with TRBJ2-7; 11 nucleotides align to TRBD2. CDR1 is MDHEN and CDR2 is SYDVKM in the germline V gene. The CDR3 covers 14 residues. The J segment lost 5 bases and the V segment lost 6 bases, leaving 6 bases of the junction unmatched. The CDR3 sequence is CASSPSGRIDEQYF. The CDR3 region has the DNA TGTGCCAGCAGCCCTAGCGGGAGGATCGACGAGCAGTACTTC.

The sample holds many counts of this clonotype. This rearrangement joins TRBV28 to TRBJ2-7; no definite D call. The CDR3 has 13 residues. Germline values: CDR1 MDHEN, CDR2 SYDVKM. The V gene lost 3 bases and the J gene lost 2 bases, with 8 bases spanning the gap. CDR3 loop: CASSFSTPYEQYF. CDR3 sequence (DNA): TGTGCCAGCAGTTTTTCAACTCCCTACGAGCAGTACTTC.

This clonotype was seen repeatedly, ten times or more. V gene TRBV29-1 combines with J gene TRBJ1-1; tentatively, D is TRBD1 (6 bases). With 7 bases removed from V and 0 bases from J, the gap between germline ends came to 18 bases. Germline CDR1 and CDR2: SQVTM and ANQGSEA. The CDR3 contains 15 residues. CDR3 DNA sequence: TGCAGCGCAGGGGCGGGATGGGGGATGAACACTGAAGCTTTCTTT. Translation: CSAGAGWGMNTEAFF.

This clonotype was recorded many times. The rearrangement links TRBV7-2 to TRBJ1-1; the D is unclear. The CDR3 is 13 residues long. V was shortened by 2 bases and J by 3 bases, with 7 bases between the two germline ends. CDR1 SGHTA and CDR2 FQGNSA come from the germline V gene. The CDR3 nucleotides are TGTGCCAGCAGCTTAATGCAGGACACTGAAGCTTTCTTT. Amino acids: CASSLMQDTEAFF.

This clonotype was observed a handful of times. The chain couples TRBV28 to TRBJ1-5; TRBD1 might be the D (5 bases). V dropped 2 bases and J dropped 6 bases, with 8 bases sitting between them. The CDR3 totals 13 residues. CDR1 is MDHEN and CDR2 is SYDVKM in the germline V gene. The CDR3 DNA reads TGTGCCAGCAGTTTAAGGGGAGGTCAGCCCCAGCATTTT. This translates into CASSLRGGQPQHF. The variable domain in full, completed from reference TRBV28 and TRBJ1-5, reads DVKVTQSSRYLVKRTGEKVFLECVQDMDHENMFWYRQDPGLGLRLIYFSYDVKMKEKGDIPEGYSVSREKKERFSLILESASTNQTSMYLCASSLRGGQPQHFGDGTRLSIL.

Worth noting for this clonotype: At one end, the junction sequence differs from germline, possibly due to a read error. J is TRBJ2-6 and V is TRBV10-3; 7 bases are shared with TRBD1. This CDR3 has 13 residues. The V gene's germline CDR1 is ENHRY and CDR2 SYGVKD. CDR3 in amino acids: CAVRGTGANVLTF. Here the CDR3 DNA reads TGTGCCGTCAGGGGGACTGGGGCCAACGTCCTGACTTTC.

This clonotype came up many times. This chain joins TRBV20-1 and TRBJ2-3, with TRBD2 matching 12 bases. Losses at the gene ends were 3 bases for V and 8 bases for J; bases not matched to a gene: 9. The CDR3 is made up of 15 amino acids. Germline-derived CDR1 and CDR2 are DFQATT and SNEGSKA (reference sequence). The CDR3 coding sequence is TGCAGTGCTAGCTCGCTAGCGGGAGGGCCTATTACGCAGTATTTT. Its translation is CSASSLAGGPITQYF.

This clonotype was seen at least ten times. This chain connects TRBV28 to TRBJ2-5; unclear D gene. Germline CDR1 is MDHEN and CDR2 is SYDVKM. This CDR3 is built from 14 residues. The V and J ends lost 7 bases and 4 bases respectively, with 16 bases between them. Here the CDR3 reads CASTRSTRLETQYF. The CDR3 region has the DNA TGTGCCAGCACCAGAAGCACTCGCCTAGAGACCCAGTACTTC.

This clonotype showed up many times. J is TRBJ1-2 and V is TRBV27, with unresolved D. The germline CDR1 and CDR2 sequences are MNHEY and SMNVEV (reference sequence). This CDR3 region has 15 residues. V was cut by 2 bases and J by 6 bases, with 16 bases left in between. The CDR3 sequence is CASSLVMGVVHGYTF. CDR3 sequence (DNA): TGTGCCAGCAGTTTAGTCATGGGCGTTGTTCATGGCTACACCTTC.

This clonotype was observed a handful of times. The chain recombines TRBV20-1 with TRBJ1-1; D unresolved. The ends were cut back, 3 bases at V and 5 bases at J, with 7 bases in the middle. Germline assignment: CDR1 DFQATT and CDR2 SNEGSKA (reference sequence). The CDR3 loop spans 11 amino acids. The CDR3: CSASSGTEAFF. For the CDR3, the DNA is TGCAGTGCTAGCAGTGGGACTGAAGCTTTCTTT.

This clonotype was seen repeatedly, ten times or more. This rearrangement joins TRBV29-1 to TRBJ2-5; perhaps D is TRBD1 or TRBD2 (5 bases each). The CDR3 covers 12 residues. Trimming cost V 6 bases and J 2 bases, with 10 bases left between them. Looked up from germline, CDR1 is SQVTM and CDR2 is ANQGSEA. CDR3 amino acids: CSVGDHQETQYF. The CDR3, as DNA: TGCAGCGTGGGGGACCATCAAGAGACCCAGTACTTC.

This clonotype was picked up many times. V gene TRBV5-1 combines with J gene TRBJ1-4; 8 bases match TRBD1. The CDR3 covers 16 residues. V shed 2 bases, J shed 5 bases, and the junction held 8 bases outside the gene matches. Looked up from germline, CDR1 is SGHRS and CDR2 is YFSETQ. CDR3 DNA: TGCGCCAGCAGCTTAAGTATCCAGGGGGCAAATGAAAAACTGTTTTTT. It is translated as CASSLSIQGANEKLFF.

This clonotype has ten or more counts. V and J are TRBV12-3 or TRBV12-4 and TRBJ1-5, with D tentatively TRBD1 (5 bases). The CDR3 runs to 15 residues. The V and J ends lost 6 bases and 0 bases respectively, with 12 bases between them. As DNA, the CDR3 is TGTGCCAGCAGCCGGGACGGAAATAGCAATCAGCCCCAGCATTTT. Translation: CASSRDGNSNQPQHF.